This T cell receptor beta chain was observed in a study of shared clonotypes between healthy human individuals. Overall study results and limits: Among the subsets, naive ones generally showed larger estimated richness than memory ones.

The junction had 10 bases not matched to a gene; V was cut back by 0 bases and J by 7 bases. This CDR3 is 17 amino acids long. Germline values: CDR1 SGHRS, CDR2 YFSETQ. The assay was immunoSEQ multiplex PCR, and TCRdb's table has in-frame clones only and misses some. The sample holds about 1.5 million clones, more than 95% seen once. Points on this clone: Its specificity is unknown.

Everyone who donated was a Caucasian adult who lived in Nashville, Tennessee. A CD45RA+ naive subset and a CD45RA-negative memory subset were split from CD4+ cells. The sample taken for sequencing was naive CD4+ T cells sorted from blood. Subset denoted: CD45RA+ positively selected. The chain recombines TRBV5-1 with TRBJ2-1, with TRBD2 matching 10 bases. This receptor was obtained from a man aged 30 to 39 in good health. The CDR3 sequence: CASSLAGSGRAGNEQFF. In DNA, the CDR3 is TGCGCCAGCAGCTTGGCCGGGAGCGGGAGGGCGGGGAATGAGCAGTTCTTC.